The 8 T cell receptor beta chains below come from one sample, sequenced in a study of T cell responses to AZD1222 COVID-19 vaccine (dated by TCRdb to the early 2020s). The protocol used for the library was the immunoSEQ multiplex PCR assay. Entries here come from immuneACCESS through TCRdb and include only in-frame sequences with V and J called. Some clones fail to appear in such tables; in the studies checked, an unresolved V gene covers under half of the shortfall, and the cause of the remainder is unknown. The sample includes roughly 180,000 clones, with roughly nine tenths observed a single time. 1.5% to 2% of the sample is taken by the ten largest. This specimen's time point label, interpreted: baseline before first vaccination. The input for sequencing was peripheral blood, taken on day 0 of AZD1222 vaccination. Receptors originate from an adult in good health.

The genes are TRBV2 and TRBJ2-7, with 13 bases lining up with TRBD2. After removal of 8 bases from V and 3 bases from J, the junction contained 7 bases not matched to a gene. The CDR3 is made up of 15 amino acids. Germline loops: CDR1 SNHLY, CDR2 FYNNEI. Here the CDR3 reads CASARGTSGVYEQYF. The CDR3 nucleotides read TGTGCCAGCGCGCGCGGGACTAGCGGGGTCTACGAGCAGTACTTC.

The CDR3 spells CATPRGNQPQHF. DNA for the CDR3: TGTGCCACCCCCCGGGGTAACCAGCCCCAGCATTTT. The chain is built from TRBV27 and TRBJ1-5, with D hard to call. V shed 10 bases and J shed 7 bases, with 14 bases lying between them. CDR1 MNHEY and CDR2 SMNVEV come from the germline V gene (reference sequence). The CDR3 runs 12 residues.

The chain carries TRBV5-6 and TRBJ2-7; TRBD2 is a possible D gene (7 bases). Trimming removed 1 base at V and 7 bases at J, with 18 bases between. CDR3 length: 15 amino acids. CDR1 and CDR2 (germline): SGHDT, YYEEEE. CDR3 protein: CASSLSSGGHQEQYF. The CDR3 DNA reads TGTGCCAGCAGCTTGTCCTCGGGGGGCCATCAAGAGCAGTACTTC.

The V and J genes are TRBV19 and TRBJ1-5; D is uncertain. In germline, CDR1 is LNHDA, CDR2 SQIVND (reference sequence). The CDR3 extends over 15 amino acids. The V and J ends lost 4 bases and 0 bases respectively, with 10 bases between them. In nucleotides, the CDR3 is TGTGCCAGTAGTACGGAGGGTTATAGCAATCAGCCCCAGCATTTT. Amino acid sequence: CASSTEGYSNQPQHF.

This clone has a handful of counts. The chain employs TRBV6-1 and TRBJ1-4; tentative D call: TRBD1 (5 bases). Germline V lookup: CDR1 MNHNS, CDR2 SASEGT. With 0 bases removed from V and 8 bases from J, the gap between germline ends came to 7 bases. CDR3 length: 13 amino acids. As DNA, the CDR3 is TGTGCCAGCAGTGAAGCGGGGCGGGAAAAACTGTTTTTT. Translated: CASSEAGREKLFF.

The chain has TRBV2 and TRBJ2-5, with D possibly being TRBD1 (6 bases). Trimming pared 3 bases from V and 4 bases from J, leaving 6 bases between. CDR3 length equals 12 residues. CDR1 and CDR2 from the germline V gene are SNHLY and FYNNEI. This chain's CDR3 is CASSDRGETQYF. The CDR3 nucleotides read TGTGCCAGCAGTGACAGGGGAGAGACCCAGTACTTC.

The rearrangement links TRBV11-3 to TRBJ2-1, with 7 bases that match TRBD2. The germline V gene encodes CDR1 SGHNT and CDR2 YENEEA. The CDR3 sequence is 15 residues long. Trimming cost V 2 bases and J 6 bases; bases outside gene matches: 7. CDR3 loop: CASSLTGGHVNEQFF. The DNA for the CDR3 is TGTGCCAGCAGCTTAACGGGAGGCCACGTCAATGAGCAGTTCTTC.

J is TRBJ2-2 and V is TRBV5-6; D might be TRBD1 (5 bases). The V end lost 4 bases, the J end lost 2 bases, and 9 bases lay between the germline ends. CDR3 length: 14 amino acids. Germline values: CDR1 SGHDT, CDR2 YYEEEE. CDR3 loop: CASSLRVNTGELFF. In DNA, the CDR3 is TGTGCCAGCAGCCTCAGGGTTAACACCGGGGAGCTGTTTTTT. Complete variable domain (other parts from reference TRBV5-6 and TRBJ2-2): DAGVTQSPTHLIKTRGQQVTLRCSPKSGHDTVSWYQQALGQGPQFIFQYYEEEERQRGNFPDRFSGHQFPNYSSELNVNALLLGDSALYLCASSLRVNTGELFFGEGSRLTVL.